The 9 T cell receptor beta chains listed next were all sequenced from one sample in a study of T cell responses to AZD1222 COVID-19 vaccine. Sequencing used immunoSEQ multiplex PCR; TCRdb keeps in-frame clones, though not all of them. The data show fewer than 200,000 clones, 85% to 95% seen once. The sequenced sample was peripheral blood, obtained on day 0 of AZD1222 vaccination. The source of these receptors is an adult in good health.

The chain has TRBV29-1 and TRBJ2-3; 11 bases match TRBD1. The CDR3 has 15 residues. Germline V gene sequence: CDR1 SQVTM, CDR2 ANQGSEA. The V and J ends lost 2 bases and 4 bases, in that order; junction bases with no gene match: 5. The CDR3 DNA reads as TGCAGCGTTGAACGAGGACAGGGGGCATCAGATACGCAGTATTTT. Translation: CSVERGQGASDTQYF.

V is TRBV7-2 and J is TRBJ1-5, with no clear D. The V end was cut by 0 bases, the J end by 4 bases, with 7 bases between. Germline lookup yields CDR1 SGHTA and CDR2 FQGNSA. There are 14 residues in the CDR3. The CDR3 DNA is TGTGCCAGCAGCTTAGCCCCCAGGAATCAGCCCCAGCATTTT. Residues: CASSLAPRNQPQHF.

The chain uses TRBV6-2 or TRBV6-3 and TRBJ1-1; no firm D call. This CDR3 is 13 amino acids long. Germline-derived CDR1 and CDR2 are MNHEY and SVGEGT. V lost 2 bases to trimming and J lost 5 bases, with 9 bases between them. The CDR3 protein is CASSYGRLTEAFF. As DNA, the CDR3 is TGTGCCAGCAGTTACGGCAGGTTGACTGAAGCTTTCTTT.

V and J are TRBV7-9 and TRBJ2-3, with 8 bases identical to TRBD2. After removal of 5 bases from V and 2 bases from J, the junction contained 18 bases not matched to a gene. The germline gives CDR1 SEHNR, CDR2 FQNEAQ (reference sequence). The CDR3 consists of 19 residues. The chain's CDR3 is CASSPHRSGALADTDTQYF. CDR3 coding DNA: TGTGCCAGCAGCCCCCATAGATCCGGGGCACTAGCGGACACAGATACGCAGTATTTT.

The chain employs TRBV12-5 and TRBJ1-1; 7 bases match TRBD1. CDR3 size: 15 residues. Looked up from germline, CDR1 is LGHNT and CDR2 is FRNRAP. V dropped 4 bases and J dropped 5; count of bases not matched to a gene: 10. This CDR3 reads CASGSFAGGWTEAFF. The DNA for the CDR3 is TGTGCTAGTGGTTCCTTCGCAGGGGGATGGACTGAAGCTTTCTTT.

The chain carries TRBV5-1 and TRBJ1-1; D might be TRBD1 (5 bases). Germline V gives CDR1 SGHRS, CDR2 YFSETQ. This CDR3 is built from 15 residues. The V gene lost 1 base and the J gene lost 3 bases, with 13 bases spanning the gap. CDR3 sequence (DNA): TGCGCCAGCAGCTTGCAGGGAAGGATCCACACTGAAGCTTTCTTT. Translation: CASSLQGRIHTEAFF.

This chain links TRBV6-5 with TRBJ1-5; 7 bases map to TRBD1. V trimming: 2 bases; J trimming: 6 bases; junction bases outside the gene matches: 4. The germline V gene has CDR1 MNHEY and CDR2 SVGAGI. The CDR3 covers 14 residues. CDR3 sequence reads: CASSYGRDSQPQHF. The CDR3 coding sequence is TGTGCCAGCAGTTACGGTAGGGACAGTCAGCCCCAGCATTTT.

The chain combines TRBV2 with TRBJ1-1, with D unresolved. Trimming removed 6 bases at V and 11 bases at J, with 10 bases between. The length of the CDR3 is 10 residues. From germline, CDR1 is SNHLY and CDR2 FYNNEI. CDR3 in amino acids: CASSRERAFF. DNA of the CDR3: TGTGCCAGCAGCCGCGAGAGGGCTTTCTTT. Looking up the rest from reference TRBV2 and TRBJ1-1 gives the full variable domain: EPEVTQTPSHQVTQMGQEVILRCVPISNHLYFYWYRQILGQKVEFLVSFYNNEISEKSEIFDDQFSVERPDGSNFTLKIRSTKLEDSAMYFCASSRERAFFGQGTRLTVV.

The V gene is TRBV29-1, the J gene TRBJ2-1; a weak D match, TRBD2 (5 bases). The ends were cut back, 2 bases at V and 8 bases at J, with 22 bases in the middle. CDR3 length equals 16 residues. The germline V gene encodes CDR1 SQVTM and CDR2 ANQGSEA. Written as DNA, the CDR3 is TGCAGCGTTGAACCCCCTCGGAGGACCTTCCGCGATGAGCAGTTCTTC. Its protein product is CSVEPPRRTFRDEQFF.